Listed below are T cell receptor beta chains from one sample, sequenced in a study of T cells in Graves' hyperthyroidism and ophthalmopathy. TCRdb used MiXCR to reprocess the multiplex PCR reads, holding one entry per CDR3 protein. The data show about 290,000 distinct CDR3 sequences, about 13% seen once. Specimen: blood. All receptors derive from a woman between 35 and 50 years old with Graves' hyperthyroidism. The CDR3 runs from the conserved cysteine through the conserved F or W. The D gene is left open where the match is weak. Not all rows give a size; the values are once, few, many and, for expanded clones, a class.

D gene,clone size,CDR3 length,J gene,V gene,CDR3 DNA,CDR3 protein
TRBD2,many,17,TRBJ2-3,TRBV12-3/TRBV12-4,TGTGCCAGCAGTTCCGGACTAGCGGGAGTAGGGTCAGATACGCAGTATTTT,CASSSGLAGVGSDTQYF
TRBD1,NA,15,TRBJ1-3,TRBV24-1,TGTGCCACCAGTGCCTCGGACAGGGGTCGGGACACCATATATTTT,CATSASDRGRDTIYF
NA,NA,17,TRBJ2-7,TRBV20-1,TGCAGTTCCTCCCGGGGTAGCGGCCTGGGAGGTAGGGAAGAGCAGTACTTC,CSSSRGSGLGGREEQYF
TRBD2,many,16,TRBJ2-1,TRBV11-3,TGTGCCAGCAGCTTACCTGTTGCGGGGGACCACAATGAGCAGTTCTTC,CASSLPVAGDHNEQFF
TRBD2,many,13,TRBJ2-7,TRBV5-1,TGCGCCAGCAGCTTTAGCGGGACGGACGAGCAGTACTTC,CASSFSGTDEQYF
TRBD2,NA,18,TRBJ2-5,TRBV6-1,TGTGCCAGCGCCGGACTAGCGGGAGGAGGAGTGTACCAAGAGACCCAGTACTTC,CASAGLAGGGVYQETQYF
NA,many,14,TRBJ1-5,TRBV28,TGTGCCAGCGCGGGGTCGGGCATTGATCAGCCCCAGCATTTT,CASAGSGIDQPQHF
NA,many,14,TRBJ2-1,TRBV6-1,TGTGCCAGCACCTTCACGGGAAGGTACAATGAGCAGTTCTTC,CASTFTGRYNEQFF
TRBD1,NA,15,TRBJ2-7,TRBV6-1,TGTGCCAGCAGTGAGGGACAGGGGGCAAGCGACGAGCAGTACTTC,CASSEGQGASDEQYF
NA,NA,16,TRBJ2-7,TRBV14,TGTGCCAGCAGCCAAGATATCGGGACGCCGCTGTACGAGCAGTACTTC,CASSQDIGTPLYEQYF
NA,NA,16,TRBJ2-1,TRBV24-1,TGTGCCACCAGTGATTTAAGGTCCCCCTCTTACAATGAGCAGTTCTTC,CATSDLRSPSYNEQFF
TRBD1,NA,15,TRBJ1-2,TRBV6-1,TGTGCCAGCACCTTGGGGGACAGGTCTAACTATGGCTACACCTTC,CASTLGDRSNYGYTF
TRBD2,NA,15,TRBJ2-1,TRBV3-1,TGTGCCAGCAGCCAACTCACTAGCGGGAGGGGTGAGCAGTTCTTC,CASSQLTSGRGEQFF
NA,many,14,TRBJ1-2,TRBV29-1,TGCAGCGTCGGCCCGGACCCAGCGGGGTATGGCTACACCTTC,CSVGPDPAGYGYTF
NA,many,16,TRBJ2-3,TRBV27,TGTGCCAGCAGGGGGGGGGCGGGGCTCTGGACAGATACGCAGTATTTT,CASRGGAGLWTDTQYF
NA,few,13,TRBJ1-2,TRBV5-1,TGCGCCAGCAGCTCCGGCAGCCTCTATGGCTACACCTTC,CASSSGSLYGYTF
TRBD2,many,16,TRBJ2-1,TRBV10-3,TGTGCCATCAGTAGAGTAGCACTAGCGGCAGCCAATGAGCAGTTCTTC,CAISRVALAAANEQFF
TRBD2,NA,19,TRBJ2-3,TRBV3-1,TGTGCCAGCAGCCAACGGGTAACAACTAGCGGTACTAGCACAGATACGCAGTATTTT,CASSQRVTTSGTSTDTQYF
TRBD2,many,15,TRBJ2-3,TRBV7-9,TGTGCCAGCAGCTTGTTACTAGCGGGAGAAGATACGCAGTATTTT,CASSLLLAGEDTQYF
NA,many,15,TRBJ2-1,TRBV12-3/TRBV12-4,TGTGCCAGCAGCCAGCCAGGGAAAATCTACAATGAGCAGTTCTTC,CASSQPGKIYNEQFF
NA,once,17,TRBJ1-3,TRBV3-1,TGTGCCAGCAGCCAAGCGTCGAGACCGAGCTCTGGAAACACCATATATTTT,CASSQASRPSSGNTIYF
TRBD2,many,17,TRBJ2-2,TRBV7-9,TGTGCCAGCAGCTTATGGCGACTAGCGGGCAACACCGGGGAGCTGTTTTTT,CASSLWRLAGNTGELFF
NA,many,11,TRBJ2-3,TRBV20-1,TGCAGTGCAAAGTTAGTGGATACGCAGTATTTT,CSAKLVDTQYF
NA,NA,15,TRBJ1-6,TRBV27,TGTGCCAGCGGCTACCTCAGGGAGGTGGGTTCACCCCTCCACTTT,CASGYLREVGSPLHF
TRBD2,many,17,TRBJ2-7,TRBV6-1,TGTGCCAGCCCCTTCGCGGGAGGGCAAACTGGTTCCTACGAGCAGTACTTC,CASPFAGGQTGSYEQYF
TRBD1,few,13,TRBJ1-2,TRBV19,TGTGCCAGTAACCGAGGGACAGACTATGGCTACACCTTC,CASNRGTDYGYTF
TRBD1,many,15,TRBJ2-7,TRBV20-1,TGCAGTGCTGGAATCGGTGGGACAGGGGAGTACGAGCAGTACTTC,CSAGIGGTGEYEQYF
TRBD1,many,12,TRBJ2-5,TRBV6-2/TRBV6-3,TGTGCCACCGACAGGGTAGGAGAGACCCAGTACTTC,CATDRVGETQYF
NA,many,13,TRBJ1-1,TRBV24-1,TGTGCCACCAGTGATTTGGGGGACACTGAAGCTTTCTTT,CATSDLGDTEAFF
NA,many,15,TRBJ1-5,TRBV24-1,TGTGCCACCAGTGATTCAACCAGAATTAATCAGCCCCAGCATTTT,CATSDSTRINQPQHF
NA,many,13,TRBJ1-1,TRBV18,TGTGCCAGCTCCAGCGGGAGGGACACTGAAGCTTTCTTT,CASSSGRDTEAFF
TRBD2,many,16,TRBJ2-1,TRBV7-8,TGTGCCAGCAGCCTCCTCACTAGCGGGTCCCTCAATGAGCAGTTCTTC,CASSLLTSGSLNEQFF
NA,NA,20,TRBJ2-6,TRBV6-5,TGTGCCAGCAGTTACCTTTTTTCTTGGGGGGCCGACTCTGGGGCCAACGTCCTGACTTTC,CASSYLFSWGADSGANVLTF
TRBD2,NA,16,TRBJ2-3,TRBV4-1,TGCGCCAGCAGCCAAGACAGCGGGAGTAAGGCAGATACGCAGTATTTT,CASSQDSGSKADTQYF
NA,many,13,TRBJ2-7,TRBV2,TGTGCCAGCAGTCGGTACCTCGGCTACGAGCAGTACTTC,CASSRYLGYEQYF
NA,NA,16,TRBJ2-7,TRBV4-1,TGCGCCAGCAGCCAAGAACCGACAGGGAGGGCCTACGAGCAGTACTTC,CASSQEPTGRAYEQYF
TRBD2,few,15,TRBJ2-1,TRBV19,TGTGCCACCCTCCCCCTAGCGGGAATCGACGGTGAGCAGTTCTTC,CATLPLAGIDGEQFF
NA,many,14,TRBJ2-7,TRBV2,TGTGCCAGCAGTGAAGAGACTATATGGTACGAGCAGTACTTC,CASSEETIWYEQYF
NA,few,16,TRBJ2-1,TRBV3-1,TGTGCCAGCAGCCGAACGACTCATAGCTCCTACAATGAGCAGTTCTTC,CASSRTTHSSYNEQFF